The clone carrying this T cell receptor (beta chain) occurred a few times. Its antigen remains unknown. The junction departs from the called germline gene at one end, perhaps through a read error. Then a second PCR, running roughly 7 to 11 cycles, was carried out with a sample-barcoded 5' primer and a J-beta primer mix. Each TCR beta cDNA got a 12-nucleotide random molecular identifier. From the 5' RACE reads, TCRdb called clonotypes with MiXCR, one entry per CDR3 protein. The data hold fewer than 2,000,000 distinct CDR3 sequences, with approximately 32% observed a single time. The data belong to a study of blood T cells in healthy people across ages. Broader study findings: Long-lived donors carried more naive CD4+ cells and greater diversity than aged donors. Roughly linear age-related decline in beta diversity appeared, significant by age roughly 40. Unsorted PBMCs prevented conclusive naive versus antigen-experienced comparison.

CDR3 length: 13 residues. CDR1 is SGHTA, CDR2 FQGNSA, per germline. Sequencing input: blood. The receptor comes from a young woman in good health. The chain couples TRBV7-2 to TRBJ2-5; no firm D call. The CDR3 region has the DNA TGTGCCGGCAGCCGTGGGGTTACAGAGACCCAGTACTTC. It is translated as CAGSRGVTETQYF.